This TCR beta chain comes out of a study of OX40 agonist ivuxolimab in advanced cancers. Regarding this clone: Its antigen is unknown.

Study conclusions and caveats: Expanded peripheral T-cell antigen specificity went undetermined.

Method: immunoSEQ multiplex PCR; TCRdb's copy keeps in-frame clones and lacks some. The table lists over 80,000 clones, over 80% of them singletons. The CDR3 contains 16 residues. Germline CDR1 reads SNHLY; CDR2 reads FYNNEI. V was trimmed by 3 bases and J by 1 base, leaving 16 bases between them. This specimen consisted of CD4+ or CD8+ T cells sorted from blood, obtained in a trial of the OX40 agonist ivuxolimab. This sequence was found in an adult with an advanced solid tumor such as melanoma, head and neck, liver or kidney cancer. This chain uses TRBV2 with TRBJ2-7; D unclear. This CDR3 is CASSDYARLDSYEQYF. In nucleotides, the CDR3 is TGTGCCAGCAGTGACTATGCCCGTCTGGATTCCTACGAGCAGTACTTC.